The 28 T cell receptor beta chains below come from one sample, sequenced in a study of B cell selection in AIRE deficiency. Conventional CD4 T cells were sorted as CD4+CD127+ cells. The method was immunoSEQ multiplex PCR; TCRdb's version includes in-frame clones alone and lacks a portion of them. In the table there are roughly 25,000 clones, about 96% of which are singletons. Specimen: conventional CD4+ T cells sorted from PBMCs. These receptors were obtained from a human donor with AIRE deficiency.

This sequence joins TRBV5-1 and TRBJ2-5; no firm D call. Germline CDR1 reads SGHRS; CDR2 reads YFSETQ. V lost 0 bases and J 2 bases, leaving 14 bases between the germline ends. There are 16 residues in the CDR3. Here the CDR3 reads CASSLGVGPTQETQYF. The CDR3 bases are TGCGCCAGCAGCTTGGGGGTCGGGCCAACTCAAGAGACCCAGTACTTC.

The chain joins TRBV10-3 to TRBJ2-7, with TRBD2 matching over 13 bases. There are 16 residues in the CDR3. CDR1 and CDR2 (germline): ENHRY, SYGVKD. V lost 6 bases to trimming and J lost 1 base; unmatched junction nucleotides: 6. The CDR3 loop reads CAISRTSGSPSYEQYF. CDR3 sequence (DNA): TGTGCCATCAGCAGGACTAGCGGGAGCCCTTCCTACGAGCAGTACTTC.

This sequence joins TRBV18 and TRBJ2-2; weak D call: TRBD2 (6 bases). In germline, CDR1 is KGHSH, CDR2 LQKENI. The CDR3 runs 15 residues. V shed 3 bases and J shed 1 base, with 9 bases lying between them. The CDR3: CASSPLAVNTGELFF. The CDR3 DNA is TGTGCCAGCTCACCGTTAGCGGTGAACACCGGGGAGCTGTTTTTT.

This chain uses TRBV28 with TRBJ2-1; 7 bases are shared with TRBD1. The germline V gene has CDR1 MDHEN and CDR2 SYDVKM. The CDR3 runs 14 residues. V was pared by 6 bases and J by 4 bases, with 6 bases of the junction left unmatched. CDR3 loop: CASSLRDRYNEQFF. CDR3 DNA: TGTGCCAGCAGCCTAAGGGACAGATACAATGAGCAGTTCTTC.

The chain recombines TRBV28 with TRBJ1-2, with a possible D match to TRBD1 (6 bases). In germline, CDR1 is MDHEN, CDR2 SYDVKM. Trimming cost V 3 bases and J 5 bases, with 19 bases left between them. The CDR3 totals 16 residues. The CDR3 loop reads CASSFRRSRTGYGYTF. The CDR3 DNA reads TGTGCCAGCAGTTTCCGCAGGTCCCGTACAGGGTATGGCTACACCTTC.

This clone was counted a single time. The CDR3 is CASSRTGLVGSGELFF. CDR3 sequence (DNA): TGTGCCAGCAGCCGAACGGGACTAGTGGGGTCTGGGGAGCTGTTTTTT. J is TRBJ2-2 and V is TRBV28; 8 nucleotides agree with TRBD2. CDR1 is MDHEN, CDR2 SYDVKM, per germline. CDR3 length equals 16 residues. V was clipped by 6 bases and J by 8 bases; unmatched bases: 14.

In DNA form, the CDR3 reads TGTGCCAGCAGCTTTCGGAGCCCCGGGGAGCTGTTTTTT. It specifies CASSFRSPGELFF. The rearrangement uses TRBV11-2 and TRBJ2-2; D gene unclear. V was cut by 3 bases and J by 6 bases, with 8 bases left in between. The length of the CDR3 is 13 residues. Germline CDR1 reads SGHAT; CDR2 reads FQNNGV.

The chain links TRBV18 to TRBJ1-1, with TRBD1 matching over 7 bases. The CDR3 runs to 18 residues. CDR1 KGHSH and CDR2 LQKENI come from the germline V gene. V shed 2 bases and J 3 bases; nucleotides not matched to a gene: 15. CDR3 DNA: TGTGCCAGCTCACCATGGCAGAGCACAGGGGCCGTTTACACTGAAGCTTTCTTT. It is translated as CASSPWQSTGAVYTEAFF.

V usage is TRBV7-8 and J usage is TRBJ1-2; 7 bases agree with TRBD1. The CDR3 contains 15 residues. CDR1 and CDR2 from the germline V gene are SGHVS and FQNEAQ. Trimming cost V 1 base and J 4 bases; bases outside gene matches: 6. CDR3 sequence: CASSLVRGPTYGYTF. CDR3 nucleotide sequence: TGTGCCAGCAGCTTAGTAAGGGGGCCCACCTATGGCTACACCTTC. Full variable domain (remainder filled in from reference TRBV7-8 and TRBJ1-2): GAGVSQSPRYKVAKRGQDVALRCDPISGHVSLFWYQQALGQGPEFLTYFQNEAQLDKSGLPSDRFFAERPEGSVSTLKIQRTQQEDSAVYLCASSLVRGPTYGYTFGSGTRLTVV.

V usage is TRBV5-1 and J usage is TRBJ1-1; D perhaps matches TRBD1 (6 bases). The V end lost 3 bases, the J end lost 5 bases, and 17 bases lay between the germline ends. The CDR3 sequence is 15 residues long. CDR1 is SGHRS and CDR2 is YFSETQ in the germline V gene. The CDR3, as DNA: TGCGCCAGCAGCTCAGCACAGGGTGTAGGGACTGAAGCTTTCTTT. Translating it yields CASSSAQGVGTEAFF.

The chain is built from TRBV11-3 and TRBJ2-5; 9 nucleotides match TRBD1. The CDR3 length is 14 residues. Germline V gene lookup returns CDR1 SGHNT and CDR2 YENEEA. Trimming took 1 base from V and 7 from J; bases not matched to a gene: 4. The CDR3 region has the DNA TGTGCCAGCAGCTTAGGGACAGGGGAAGGGACCCAGTACTTC. Translated: CASSLGTGEGTQYF.

This clone was seen a single time. The chain combines TRBV7-2 with TRBJ1-1; 7 bases map to TRBD1. Trimming at V came to 5 bases and at J to 0 bases, leaving 6 bases not matched to a gene. Germline assignment: CDR1 SGHTA and CDR2 FQGNSA. CDR3 size: 15 residues. CDR3 loop: CASSPRTGLNTEAFF. CDR3 sequence (DNA): TGTGCCAGCAGCCCCAGGACAGGATTGAACACTGAAGCTTTCTTT. The full variable domain, completed using reference TRBV7-2 and TRBJ1-1, is GAGVSQSPSNKVTEKGKDVELRCDPISGHTALYWYRQSLGQGLEFLIYFQGNSAPDKSGLPSDRFSAERTGGSVSTLTIQRTQQEDSAVYLCASSPRTGLNTEAFFGQGTRLTVV.

The V gene is TRBV19, the J gene TRBJ2-3; D might be TRBD1 (7 bases). Germline CDR1 and CDR2: LNHDA and SQIVND (reference sequence). Trimming removed 4 bases at V and 4 bases at J, with 12 bases between. CDR3 size: 14 residues. The CDR3 nucleotides read TGTGCCAGTAGTACCTCAGGGGGGTCAGATACGCAGTATTTT. Protein: CASSTSGGSDTQYF.

This clone appeared once. This chain links TRBV5-1 with TRBJ2-5, with D perhaps given as TRBD1 or TRBD2 (5 bases each). The DNA end is more similar to TRBJ2-7, so the J call may be wrong. The CDR3 contains 13 residues. Germline lookup yields CDR1 SGHRS and CDR2 YFSETQ. The CDR3 loop is CASSRGVDYEQYF. In nucleotides, the CDR3 is TGCGCCAGCAGCAGAGGGGTAGACTACGAGCAGTACTTC.

This clone was counted only a few times. The J gene is TRBJ2-7, the V gene TRBV29-1; 11 bases line up with TRBD2. There are 14 residues in the CDR3. V trimming: 4 bases; J trimming: 0 bases; junction bases outside the gene matches: 2. Germline values: CDR1 SQVTM, CDR2 ANQGSEA. The CDR3 bases are TGCAGCGTTGGTAGCGGGAGGGCCTCCTACGAGCAGTACTTC. This gives the protein CSVGSGRASYEQYF.

This chain joins TRBV2 and TRBJ2-1, with TRBD2 identical over 9 bases. Germline V lookup: CDR1 SNHLY, CDR2 FYNNEI. The CDR3 contains 19 residues. The V gene end was trimmed by 6 bases and the J gene end by 0 bases; junction bases not matched to a gene: 15. The CDR3 spells CASRYPGLAVTSSYNEQFF. For the CDR3, the DNA is TGTGCCAGCAGATATCCGGGACTAGCTGTTACAAGCTCCTACAATGAGCAGTTCTTC.

The J gene is TRBJ2-1, the V gene TRBV19, with 10 positions matching TRBD1. V was pared by 9 bases and J by 6 bases, with 5 bases of the junction left unmatched. The CDR3 contains 13 residues. Germline V gives CDR1 LNHDA, CDR2 SQIVND (reference sequence). CDR3 coding DNA: TGTGCCAGCCGGGACAGGGGCTCCAATGAGCAGTTCTTC. This sequence encodes CASRDRGSNEQFF. Complete variable domain (other parts from reference TRBV19 and TRBJ2-1): DGGITQSPKYLFRKEGQNVTLSCEQNLNHDAMYWYRQDPGQGLRLIYYSQIVNDFQKGDIAEGYSVSREKKESFPLTVTSAQKNPTAFYLCASRDRGSNEQFFGPGTRLTVL.

This clone was seen once. This sequence joins TRBV5-1 and TRBJ1-1, with 8 bases lining up with TRBD1. The CDR3 runs to 15 residues. Trimming removed 4 bases from V and 11 bases from J; junction bases left unmatched: 16. The V gene's germline CDR1 is SGHRS and CDR2 YFSETQ. CDR3 coding DNA: TGCGCCAGCAGCCTGCTGACCCACCAGGGGGCGGAGGCTTTCTTT. It yields the protein CASSLLTHQGAEAFF.

J is TRBJ2-1 and V is TRBV7-2; 9 nucleotides line up with TRBD2. Trimming cost V 6 bases and J 3 bases; bases outside gene matches: 6. This CDR3 is 15 amino acids long. Germline CDR1 reads SGHTA; CDR2 reads FQGNSA. The CDR3, as DNA: TGTGCCAGCAGGGGGCTAGCGGGACTCTACAATGAGCAGTTCTTC. Amino acid sequence: CASRGLAGLYNEQFF.

J is TRBJ1-3 and V is TRBV28, with 8 positions matching TRBD1. The junction had 5 bases not matched to a gene; V was cut back by 7 bases and J by 3 bases. Germline V gene sequence: CDR1 MDHEN, CDR2 SYDVKM. The CDR3 spans 14 residues. Here the CDR3 DNA reads TGTGCCAGCACCTTCGACAGGGGTGGAAACACCATATATTTT. This codes for CASTFDRGGNTIYF.

The chain employs TRBV6-5 and TRBJ1-2; 8 nucleotides line up with TRBD1. Trimming cost V 6 bases and J 3 bases; bases outside gene matches: 6. Germline-derived CDR1 and CDR2 are MNHEY and SVGAGI. This CDR3 is built from 14 residues. The CDR3 sequence is CASSPGGAHYGYTF. CDR3 bases: TGTGCCAGCAGCCCAGGGGGCGCTCACTATGGCTACACCTTC.

This clone appeared once. V gene TRBV21-1 combines with J gene TRBJ2-7; the table's TRBD1 call for D was not verified on the DNA. TRBV21-1 corresponds to a pseudogene. This CDR3 has 13 residues. The CDR3: CASSKDSSYEQYF. DNA for the CDR3: TGTGCCAGCAGCAAAGACAGCTCCTACGAGCAGTACTTC.

The genes are TRBV6-6 and TRBJ1-1, with TRBD1 matching over 10 bases. The junction had 3 bases not matched to a gene; V was cut back by 2 bases and J by 6 bases. Germline values: CDR1 MNHNY, CDR2 SVGAGI (reference sequence). This CDR3 is 14 amino acids long. The CDR3, as DNA: TGTGCCAGCAGTTACGGACAGGGGGGTGCTGAAGCTTTCTTT. Translating it yields CASSYGQGGAEAFF.

The chain links TRBV28 to TRBJ2-7; a possible D gene is TRBD1 (7 bases). The CDR3 is 13 amino acids. V lost 7 bases and J lost 5, with 15 bases in between. Germline V lookup: CDR1 MDHEN, CDR2 SYDVKM. The CDR3 DNA reads TGTGCCAGCACCCAGGGGGGTCCGAACGAGCAGTACTTC. It specifies CASTQGGPNEQYF.

The rearrangement uses TRBV19 and TRBJ1-1, with D possibly matching TRBD1 (5 bases). The length of the CDR3 is 15 residues. Germline CDR1 is LNHDA and CDR2 is SQIVND (reference sequence). V lost 2 bases and J 6 bases, leaving 16 bases between the germline ends. CDR3: CASSIRGPGLPEAFF. CDR3 in DNA: TGTGCCAGTAGTATAAGAGGGCCAGGGCTACCTGAAGCTTTCTTT.

J is TRBJ2-7 and V is TRBV19; unclear D gene. CDR1 is LNHDA, CDR2 SQIVND, per germline (reference sequence). This CDR3 has 14 amino acids. The V end was cut by 4 bases, the J end by 2 bases, with 12 bases between. CDR3 sequence reads: CASSTTGFPYEQYF. CDR3 bases: TGTGCCAGTAGTACTACCGGGTTCCCCTACGAGCAGTACTTC.

The CDR3 reads CASSQLPTGVDTQYF. As DNA, the CDR3 is TGTGCCAGCAGCCAATTACCCACGGGGGTCGATACGCAGTATTTT. V and J are TRBV4-2 and TRBJ2-3, with D perhaps TRBD2 (6 bases). Looked up from germline, CDR1 is LGHNA and CDR2 is YNFKEQ. The CDR3 is 15 amino acids. V was shortened by 2 bases and J by 6 bases, with 15 bases between the two germline ends.

The chain recombines TRBV7-8 with TRBJ2-1; the D gene could be TRBD1 or TRBD2 (7 bases each). CDR1 and CDR2 from the germline V gene are SGHVS and FQNEAQ. V lost 5 bases and J 4 bases, leaving 12 bases between the germline ends. This CDR3 spans 14 amino acids. The CDR3, as DNA: TGTGCCAGCAGCCGGGGGGACAGTTACAATGAGCAGTTCTTC. Its protein is CASSRGDSYNEQFF.